The entry below describes one TCR beta chain. With 4 bases removed from V and 2 bases from J, the gap between germline ends came to 14 bases. The germline V gene encodes CDR1 SGHAT and CDR2 FQDESV (reference sequence). This CDR3 is 15 amino acids long. This entry is derived from a study of shared clonotypes between healthy human individuals. Under the authors' procedure: Owing to the provision of junction-only sequences devoid of quality scores by immunoSEQ, filtering differed. TCRdb's table, derived via immunoSEQ multiplex PCR, lists solely in-frame clones and lacks some. Clonal size and the V and J genes are those of that table, whereas D and trimming came from the DNA. The sample lists 2.5 million or so clones; just over 90% were seen once.

V usage is TRBV11-1 and J usage is TRBJ2-5, with D possibly being TRBD2 (6 bases). The receptor was isolated from a man aged 18 to 30 in good health. Sequences were obtained from naive CD4+ T cells sorted from blood. Subset of the sample: CD45RA+ positively selected. The CDR3 DNA reads TGTGCCAGCAGCTCATACCTCGGGGGACAAGAGACCCAGTACTTC. Protein sequence: CASSSYLGGQETQYF.